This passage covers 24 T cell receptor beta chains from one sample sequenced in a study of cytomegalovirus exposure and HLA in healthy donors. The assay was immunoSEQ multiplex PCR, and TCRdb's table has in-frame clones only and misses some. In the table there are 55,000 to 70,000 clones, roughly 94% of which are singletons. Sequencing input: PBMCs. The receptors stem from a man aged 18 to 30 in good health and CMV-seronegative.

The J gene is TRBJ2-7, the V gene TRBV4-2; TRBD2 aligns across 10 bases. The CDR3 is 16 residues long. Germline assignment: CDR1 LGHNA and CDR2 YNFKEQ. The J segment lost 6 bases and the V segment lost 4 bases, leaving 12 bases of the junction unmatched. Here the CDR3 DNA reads TGTGCCAGCAGCCCTACCCCGCTAGCGGGAGATATCGAGCAGTACTTC. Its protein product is CASSPTPLAGDIEQYF.

Here the CDR3 DNA reads TGTGCCAGCAGCTTAGTGGATTCAGGCTCTGAAGCTTTCTTT. It encodes CASSLVDSGSEAFF. This chain joins TRBV11-2 and TRBJ1-1; no clear D gene. The CDR3 totals 14 residues. V dropped 1 base and J dropped 6 bases, with 12 bases sitting between them. Per germline, CDR1 SGHAT and CDR2 FQNNGV.

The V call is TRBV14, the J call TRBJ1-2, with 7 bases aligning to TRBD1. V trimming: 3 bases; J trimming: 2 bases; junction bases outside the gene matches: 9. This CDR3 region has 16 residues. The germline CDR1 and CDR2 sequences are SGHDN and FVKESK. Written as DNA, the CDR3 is TGTGCCAGCAGCCATATGACAGGGAGCTCCAACTATGGCTACACCTTC. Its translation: CASSHMTGSSNYGYTF.

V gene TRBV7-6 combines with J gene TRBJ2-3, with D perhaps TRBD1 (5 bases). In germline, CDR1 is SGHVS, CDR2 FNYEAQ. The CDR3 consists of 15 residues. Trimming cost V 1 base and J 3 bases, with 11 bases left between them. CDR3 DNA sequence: TGTGCCAGCAGCTTAGGACAGACTCCTACAGATACGCAGTATTTT. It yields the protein CASSLGQTPTDTQYF.

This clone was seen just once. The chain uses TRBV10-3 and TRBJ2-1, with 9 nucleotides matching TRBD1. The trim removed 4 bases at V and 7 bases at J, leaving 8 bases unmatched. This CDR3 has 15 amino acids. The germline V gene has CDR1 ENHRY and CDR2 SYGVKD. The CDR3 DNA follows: TGTGCCATCAGTGGGCCCGGGGACAGGGTAAATGAGCAGTTCTTC. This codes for CAISGPGDRVNEQFF.

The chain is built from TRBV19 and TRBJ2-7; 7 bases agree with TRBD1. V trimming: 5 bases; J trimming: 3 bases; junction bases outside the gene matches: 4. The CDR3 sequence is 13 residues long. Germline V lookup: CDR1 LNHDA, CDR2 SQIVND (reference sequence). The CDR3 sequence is CASSGGQLYEQYF. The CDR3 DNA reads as TGTGCCAGTAGTGGGGGACAGCTCTACGAGCAGTACTTC.

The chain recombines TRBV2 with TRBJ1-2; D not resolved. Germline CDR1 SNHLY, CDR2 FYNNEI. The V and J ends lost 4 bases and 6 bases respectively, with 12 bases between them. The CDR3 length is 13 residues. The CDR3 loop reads CASSAGLFDGYTF. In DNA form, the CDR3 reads TGTGCCAGCAGTGCCGGACTTTTTGATGGCTACACCTTC.

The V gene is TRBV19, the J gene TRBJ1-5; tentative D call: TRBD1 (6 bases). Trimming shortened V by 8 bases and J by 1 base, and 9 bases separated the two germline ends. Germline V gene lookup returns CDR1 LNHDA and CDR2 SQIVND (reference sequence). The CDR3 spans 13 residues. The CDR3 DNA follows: TGTGCCAGTGCGGGGGCGAGCAATCAGCCCCAGCATTTT. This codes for CASAGASNQPQHF. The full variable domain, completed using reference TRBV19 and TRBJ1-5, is DGGITQSPKYLFRKEGQNVTLSCEQNLNHDAMYWYRQDPGQGLRLIYYSQIVNDFQKGDIAEGYSVSREKKESFPLTVTSAQKNPTAFYLCASAGASNQPQHFGDGTRLSIL.

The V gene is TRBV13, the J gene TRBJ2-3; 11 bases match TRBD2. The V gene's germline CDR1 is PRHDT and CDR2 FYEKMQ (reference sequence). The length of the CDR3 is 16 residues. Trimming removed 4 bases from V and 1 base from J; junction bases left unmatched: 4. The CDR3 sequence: CASSSIAGGRTDTQYF. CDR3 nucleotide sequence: TGTGCCAGCAGCTCAATAGCGGGAGGGCGCACAGATACGCAGTATTTT.

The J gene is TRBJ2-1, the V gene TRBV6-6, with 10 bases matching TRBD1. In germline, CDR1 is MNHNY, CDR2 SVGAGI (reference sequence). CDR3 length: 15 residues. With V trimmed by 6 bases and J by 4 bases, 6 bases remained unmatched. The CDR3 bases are TGTGCCAGCAGGACGACAGGGGGCTCTTACAATGAGCAGTTCTTC. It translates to CASRTTGGSYNEQFF.

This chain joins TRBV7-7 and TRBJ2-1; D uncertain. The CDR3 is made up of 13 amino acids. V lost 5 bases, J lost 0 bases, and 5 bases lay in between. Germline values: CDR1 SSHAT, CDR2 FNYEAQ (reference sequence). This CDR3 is CASSRFSYNEQFF. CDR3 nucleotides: TGTGCCAGCAGCCGGTTCTCCTACAATGAGCAGTTCTTC.

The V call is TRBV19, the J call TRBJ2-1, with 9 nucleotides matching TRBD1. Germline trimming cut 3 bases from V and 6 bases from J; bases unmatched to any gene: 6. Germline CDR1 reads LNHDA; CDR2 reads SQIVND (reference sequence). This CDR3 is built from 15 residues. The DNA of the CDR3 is TGTGCCAGTAGTATCGAGGACAGGGGCCGCAATGAGCAGTTCTTC. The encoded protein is CASSIEDRGRNEQFF.

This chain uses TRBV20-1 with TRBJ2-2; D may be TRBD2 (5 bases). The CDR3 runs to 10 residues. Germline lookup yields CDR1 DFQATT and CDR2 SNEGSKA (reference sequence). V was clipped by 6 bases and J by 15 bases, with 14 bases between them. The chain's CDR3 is CSARGESMFF. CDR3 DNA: TGCAGTGCCCGGGGTGAGTCGATGTTTTTT.

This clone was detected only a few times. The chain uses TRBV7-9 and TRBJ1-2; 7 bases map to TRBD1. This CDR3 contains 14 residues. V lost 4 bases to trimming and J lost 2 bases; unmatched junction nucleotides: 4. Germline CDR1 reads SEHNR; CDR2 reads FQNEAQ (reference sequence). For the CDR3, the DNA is TGTGCCAGCAGCTATACGGACAGGAACTATGGCTACACCTTC. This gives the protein CASSYTDRNYGYTF.

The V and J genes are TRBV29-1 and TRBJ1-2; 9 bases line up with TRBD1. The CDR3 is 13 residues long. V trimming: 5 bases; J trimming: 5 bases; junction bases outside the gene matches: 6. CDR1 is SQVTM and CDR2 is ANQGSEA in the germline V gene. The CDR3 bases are TGCAGCGTTATGACAGGGGGTACTTATGGCTACACCTTC. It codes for CSVMTGGTYGYTF.

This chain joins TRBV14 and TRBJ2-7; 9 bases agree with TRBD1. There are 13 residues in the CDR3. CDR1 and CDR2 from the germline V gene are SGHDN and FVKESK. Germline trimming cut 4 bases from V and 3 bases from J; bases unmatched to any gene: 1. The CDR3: CASSRQGVYEQYF. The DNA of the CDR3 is TGTGCCAGCAGCCGACAGGGGGTCTACGAGCAGTACTTC.

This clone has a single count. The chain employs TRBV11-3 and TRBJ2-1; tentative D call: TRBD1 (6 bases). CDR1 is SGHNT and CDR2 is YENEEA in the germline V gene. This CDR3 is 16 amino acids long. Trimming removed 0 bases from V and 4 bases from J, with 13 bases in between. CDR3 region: CASSLDSGQLYNEQFF. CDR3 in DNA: TGTGCCAGCAGCTTAGATTCCGGACAGCTATACAATGAGCAGTTCTTC.

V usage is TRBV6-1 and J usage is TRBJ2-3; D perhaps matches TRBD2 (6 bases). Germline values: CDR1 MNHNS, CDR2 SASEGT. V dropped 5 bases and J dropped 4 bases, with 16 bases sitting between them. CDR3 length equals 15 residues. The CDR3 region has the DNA TGTGCCAGCAGTATCGAGGGAGGCCGCGCAGATACGCAGTATTTT. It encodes CASSIEGGRADTQYF.

As DNA, the CDR3 is TGTGCCAGCAGCGCTAGAACAGGGTGGGGCACAGATACGCAGTATTTT. It yields the protein CASSARTGWGTDTQYF. V gene TRBV9 combines with J gene TRBJ2-3; D is perhaps TRBD1 (6 bases). This CDR3 is built from 16 residues. With 3 bases removed from V and 1 base from J, the gap between germline ends came to 15 bases. From germline, CDR1 is SGDLS and CDR2 YYNGEE.

The CDR3 protein is CASSLEDTQYF. The CDR3, as DNA: TGTGCCAGCAGTTTAGAGGATACGCAGTATTTT. The chain uses TRBV6-5 and TRBJ2-3; D unclear. The V end lost 4 bases, the J end lost 6 bases, and 5 bases lay between the germline ends. This CDR3 comprises 11 residues. The germline V gene encodes CDR1 MNHEY and CDR2 SVGAGI.

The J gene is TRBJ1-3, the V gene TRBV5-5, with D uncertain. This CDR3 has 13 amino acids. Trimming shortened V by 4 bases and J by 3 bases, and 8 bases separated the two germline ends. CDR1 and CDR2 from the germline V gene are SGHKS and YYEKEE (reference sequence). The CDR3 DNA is TGTGCCAGCAGCGACCGACTTGGAAACACCATATATTTT. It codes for CASSDRLGNTIYF.

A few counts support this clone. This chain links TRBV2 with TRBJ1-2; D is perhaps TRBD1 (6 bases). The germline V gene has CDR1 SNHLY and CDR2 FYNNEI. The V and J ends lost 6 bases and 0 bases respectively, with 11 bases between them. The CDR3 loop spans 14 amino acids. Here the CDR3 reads CASRADSTNYGYTF. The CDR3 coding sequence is TGTGCCAGCAGGGCGGACAGTACTAACTATGGCTACACCTTC.

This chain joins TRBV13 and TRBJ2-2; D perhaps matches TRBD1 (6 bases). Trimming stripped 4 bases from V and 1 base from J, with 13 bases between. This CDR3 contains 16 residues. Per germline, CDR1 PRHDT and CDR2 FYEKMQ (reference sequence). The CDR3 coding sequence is TGTGCCAGCAGCTCTCGCCCAGGGGAGAACACCGGGGAGCTGTTTTTT. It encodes CASSSRPGENTGELFF.

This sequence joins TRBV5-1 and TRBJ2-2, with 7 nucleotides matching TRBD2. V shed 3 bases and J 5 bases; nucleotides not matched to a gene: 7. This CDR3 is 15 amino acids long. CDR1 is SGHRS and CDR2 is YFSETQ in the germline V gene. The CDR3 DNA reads TGCGCCAGCAGCTACCGACTAGCAGAGACCGGGGAGCTGTTTTTT. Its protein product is CASSYRLAETGELFF.